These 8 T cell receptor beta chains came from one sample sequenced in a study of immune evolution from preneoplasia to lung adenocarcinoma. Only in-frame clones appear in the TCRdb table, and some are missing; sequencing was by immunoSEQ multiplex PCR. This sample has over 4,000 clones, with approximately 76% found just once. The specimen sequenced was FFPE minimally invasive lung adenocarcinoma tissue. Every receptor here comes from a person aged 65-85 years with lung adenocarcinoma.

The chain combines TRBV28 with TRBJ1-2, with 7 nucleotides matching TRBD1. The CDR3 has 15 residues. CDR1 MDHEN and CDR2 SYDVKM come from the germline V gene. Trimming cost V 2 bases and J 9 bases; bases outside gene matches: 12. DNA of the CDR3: TGTGCCAGCAGTTTAGGACAATCAGGGGGTGAAAGCTACACCTTC. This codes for CASSLGQSGGESYTF.

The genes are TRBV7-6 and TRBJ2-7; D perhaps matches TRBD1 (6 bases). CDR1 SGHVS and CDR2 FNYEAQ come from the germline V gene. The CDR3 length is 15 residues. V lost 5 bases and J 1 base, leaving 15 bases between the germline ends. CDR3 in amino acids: CASSGGPGISYEQYF. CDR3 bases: TGTGCCAGCAGCGGGGGCCCTGGGATTTCCTACGAGCAGTACTTC. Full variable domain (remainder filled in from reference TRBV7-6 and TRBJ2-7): GAGVSQSPRYKVTKRGQDVALRCDPISGHVSLYWYRQALGQGPEFLTYFNYEAQQDKSGLPNDRFSAERPEGSISTLTIQRTEQRDSAMYRCASSGGPGISYEQYFGPGTRLTVT.

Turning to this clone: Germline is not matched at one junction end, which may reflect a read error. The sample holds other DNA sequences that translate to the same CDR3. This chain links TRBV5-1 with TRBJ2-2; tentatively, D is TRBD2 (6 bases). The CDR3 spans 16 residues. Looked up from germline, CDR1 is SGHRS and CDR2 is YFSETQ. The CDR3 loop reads CASSLEGRANTGELFF. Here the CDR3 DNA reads TGCGCTAGCAGCTTGGAGGGTCGCGCGAACACCGGGGAGCTGTTTTTT.

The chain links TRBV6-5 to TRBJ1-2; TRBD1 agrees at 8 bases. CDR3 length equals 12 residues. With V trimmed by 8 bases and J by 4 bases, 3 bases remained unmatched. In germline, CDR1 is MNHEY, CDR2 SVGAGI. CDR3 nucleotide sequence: TGTGCCAGCCGGGACAGGACCTATGGCTACACCTTC. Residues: CASRDRTYGYTF.

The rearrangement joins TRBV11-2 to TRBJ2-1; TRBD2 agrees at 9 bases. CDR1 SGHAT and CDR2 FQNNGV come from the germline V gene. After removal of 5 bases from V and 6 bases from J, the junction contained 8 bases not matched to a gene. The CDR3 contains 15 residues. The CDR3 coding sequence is TGTGCCAGCAGCCCCCCCTCGCGGGGGGGCAATGAGCAGTTCTTC. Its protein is CASSPPSRGGNEQFF. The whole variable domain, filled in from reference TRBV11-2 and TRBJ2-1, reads EAGVAQSPRYKIIEKRQSVAFWCNPISGHATLYWYQQILGQGPKLLIQFQNNGVVDDSQLPKDRFSAERLKGVDSTLKIQPAKLEDSAVYLCASSPPSRGGNEQFFGPGTRLTVL.

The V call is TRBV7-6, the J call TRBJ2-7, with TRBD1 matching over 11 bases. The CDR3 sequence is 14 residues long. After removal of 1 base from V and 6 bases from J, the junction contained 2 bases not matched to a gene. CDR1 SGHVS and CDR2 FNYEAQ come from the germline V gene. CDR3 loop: CASSLEGTGGEQYF. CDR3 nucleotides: TGTGCCAGCAGCTTAGAGGGGACAGGGGGCGAGCAGTACTTC.

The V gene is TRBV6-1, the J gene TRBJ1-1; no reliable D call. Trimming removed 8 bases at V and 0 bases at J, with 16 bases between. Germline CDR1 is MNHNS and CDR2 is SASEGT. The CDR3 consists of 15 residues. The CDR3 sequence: CASRGSGYMNTEAFF. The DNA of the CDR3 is TGTGCCAGCCGCGGCAGCGGGTACATGAACACTGAAGCTTTCTTT.

CDR3 bases: TGTGCCACGCGAATACTACAGGGTGAGGGTGAGCAGTTCTTC. This gives the protein CATRILQGEGEQFF. The chain recombines TRBV10-3 with TRBJ2-1; D perhaps matches TRBD1 (6 bases). The germline V and J ends were trimmed by 10 bases and 9 bases, with 22 bases remaining between them. The CDR3 is 14 amino acids. From germline, CDR1 is ENHRY and CDR2 SYGVKD.